This is a list of T cell receptor beta chains from one sample in a study of technical replicates of blood from a handful of donors. Clones were sequenced by immunoSEQ multiplex PCR, and TCRdb holds only the in-frame ones, with some missing. Seen here are 87,000 or so clones, roughly nine tenths observed once, and the top ten hold more than 0.25%. The sample taken for sequencing was T cells isolated from PBMCs. Receptors were obtained from a human donor in good health. CDR3s include the opening cysteine and the closing phenylalanine or tryptophan. The D gene is left open where the match is weak. Size tells how often a clone was seen (once, few, many) or the class of an expanded clone, and some rows leave it out.

D gene,V gene,clone size,J gene,CDR3 protein,CDR3 DNA
.,TRBV9,.,TRBJ1-1,CASSPRRNPNTEAFF,TGTGCCAGCAGCCCACGGAGGAACCCGAACACTGAAGCTTTCTTT
.,TRBV30,.,TRBJ1-1,CAWSVLPITEAFF,TGTGCCTGGAGTGTACTTCCAATCACTGAAGCTTTCTTT
TRBD2,TRBV15,.,TRBJ2-1,CATIQGLADYNEQFF,TGTGCCACCATCCAGGGACTAGCGGATTACAATGAGCAGTTCTTC
.,TRBV5-1,.,TRBJ2-1,CASSSRPDSSYNEQFF,TGCGCCAGCAGCTCCCGACCTGACTCCTCCTACAATGAGCAGTTCTTC
TRBD1,TRBV9,.,TRBJ2-2,CASSGPDRGSTGELFF,TGTGCCAGCAGCGGACCGGACAGGGGAAGCACCGGGGAGCTGTTTTTT
.,TRBV23-1,.,TRBJ2-3,CASSQAGICTQYF,TGCGCCAGCAGTCAGGCAGGAATTTGTACGCAGTATTTT
TRBD2,TRBV11-2,.,TRBJ2-7,CASSPRRGLGSYEQYF,TGTGCCAGCAGCCCCCGCCGGGGACTAGGTTCCTACGAGCAGTACTTC
TRBD1,TRBV7-2,.,TRBJ1-2,CASSGSLAGQGHYGYTF,TGTGCCAGCAGCGGATCCCTCGCGGGACAGGGGCACTATGGCTACACCTTC
.,TRBV6-1,once,TRBJ1-5,CASSPKDSNQPQHF,TGTGCCAGCAGTCCTAAGGACAGTAATCAGCCCCAGCATTTT
TRBD2,TRBV11-2,.,TRBJ2-1,CASSLKLDRGVYNEQFF,TGTGCCAGCAGCTTAAAGCTCGACCGGGGGGTTTACAATGAGCAGTTCTTC
.,TRBV5-1,.,TRBJ1-1,CASSLSVQRGTEAFF,TGCGCCAGCAGCTTGTCGGTACAAAGAGGCACTGAAGCTTTCTTT
TRBD1,TRBV2,.,TRBJ1-2,CASRTGGPYGYTF,TGTGCCAGCAGAACAGGGGGCCCCTACGGCTACACCTTC
TRBD1,TRBV5-4,.,TRBJ1-1,CASSPTIGQVVSGAFF,TGTGCCAGCAGCCCAACTATCGGACAGGTAGTTAGTGGAGCTTTCTTT
TRBD1,TRBV18,.,TRBJ1-2,CASSPILFPGQGNIYGYTF,TGTGCCAGCTCACCGATACTCTTCCCGGGACAGGGTAACATCTATGGCTACACCTTC
TRBD2,TRBV27,.,TRBJ2-1,CASSSGLVVSYNEQFF,TGTGCCAGCAGTTCCGGACTAGTCGTTTCCTACAATGAGCAGTTCTTC
.,TRBV5-1,.,TRBJ1-4,CASRSRGVPNEKLFF,TGCGCCAGCAGAAGTCGGGGGGTACCTAATGAAAAACTGTTTTTT
.,TRBV19,.,TRBJ2-1,CASTDSYNEQFF,TGTGCCAGTACAGACTCCTACAATGAGCAGTTCTTC
.,TRBV6-1,.,TRBJ2-7,CASMSPYEQYF,TGTGCCAGCATGAGCCCCTACGAGCAGTACTTC
.,TRBV11-3,.,TRBJ2-2,CASSQQGTGELFF,TGTGCCAGCAGCCAACAGGGAACCGGGGAGCTGTTTTTT
TRBD1,TRBV10-3,.,TRBJ2-7,CAISESRDRELSYEQYF,TGTGCCATCAGTGAGTCCCGAGACAGGGAGCTCTCCTACGAGCAGTACTTC
.,TRBV15,.,TRBJ1-1,CATSRFPQGAFF,TGTGCCACCAGCAGATTCCCTCAGGGAGCTTTCTTT
.,TRBV12-5,.,TRBJ1-3,CASGGPSHTAGNTIYF,TGTGCTAGTGGTGGCCCCTCACATACAGCAGGAAACACCATATATTTT